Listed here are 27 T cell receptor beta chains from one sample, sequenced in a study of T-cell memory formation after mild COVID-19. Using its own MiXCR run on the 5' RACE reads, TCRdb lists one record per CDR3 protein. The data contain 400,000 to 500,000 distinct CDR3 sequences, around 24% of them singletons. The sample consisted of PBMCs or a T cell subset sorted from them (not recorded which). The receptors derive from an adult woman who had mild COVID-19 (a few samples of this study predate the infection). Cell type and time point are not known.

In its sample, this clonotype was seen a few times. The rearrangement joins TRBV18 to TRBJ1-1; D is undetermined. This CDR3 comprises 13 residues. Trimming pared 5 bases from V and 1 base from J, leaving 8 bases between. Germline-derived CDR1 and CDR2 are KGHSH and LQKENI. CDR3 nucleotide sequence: TGTGCCAGCTCAGGTGAGAGGAACACTGAAGCTTTCTTT. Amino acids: CASSGERNTEAFF.

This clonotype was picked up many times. The CDR3 protein is CSAELAGGPGELFF. CDR3 coding DNA: TGCAGTGCCGAACTAGCGGGGGGGCCTGGGGAGCTGTTTTTT. This sequence joins TRBV20-1 and TRBJ2-2; 13 nucleotides align to TRBD2. Trimming removed 6 bases from V and 8 bases from J; junction bases left unmatched: 6. The V gene's germline CDR1 is DFQATT and CDR2 SNEGSKA (reference sequence). The CDR3 has 14 residues.

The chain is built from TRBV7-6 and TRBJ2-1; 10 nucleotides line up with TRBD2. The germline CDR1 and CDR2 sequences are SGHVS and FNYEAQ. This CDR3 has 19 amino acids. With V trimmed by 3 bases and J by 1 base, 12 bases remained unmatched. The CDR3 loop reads CASSFTSGIPPASYNEQFF. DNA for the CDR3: TGTGCCAGCAGCTTCACTAGCGGGATTCCTCCGGCGTCCTACAATGAGCAGTTCTTC.

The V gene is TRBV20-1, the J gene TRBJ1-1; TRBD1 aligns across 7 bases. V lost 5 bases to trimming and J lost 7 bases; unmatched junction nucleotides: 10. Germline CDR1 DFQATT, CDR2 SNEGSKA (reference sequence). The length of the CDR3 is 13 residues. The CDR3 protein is CSASPGTVVEAFF. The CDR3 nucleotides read TGCAGTGCTTCACCCGGGACAGTGGTTGAAGCTTTCTTT.

The chain's CDR3 is CASSSTGNSYEQYF. In DNA form, the CDR3 reads TGTGCCAGCAGTTCGACAGGGAACTCCTACGAGCAGTACTTC. The J gene is TRBJ2-7, the V gene TRBV6-5, with TRBD1 identical over 7 bases. The V segment lost 4 bases and the J segment 0 bases; nucleotides outside the gene matches: 3. The germline V gene encodes CDR1 MNHEY and CDR2 SVGAGI. This CDR3 has 14 residues.

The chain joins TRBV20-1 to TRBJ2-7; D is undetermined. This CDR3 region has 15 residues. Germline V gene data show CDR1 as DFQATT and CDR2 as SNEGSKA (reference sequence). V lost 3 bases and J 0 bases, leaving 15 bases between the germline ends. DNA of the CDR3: TGCAGTGCTAGGGATGTTGCCAAGAGCTCCTACGAGCAGTACTTC. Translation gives CSARDVAKSSYEQYF.

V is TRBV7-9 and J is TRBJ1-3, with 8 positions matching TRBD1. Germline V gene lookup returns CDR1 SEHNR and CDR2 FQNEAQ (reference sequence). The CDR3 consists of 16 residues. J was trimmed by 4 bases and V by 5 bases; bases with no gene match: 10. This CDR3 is CASSPLYRGIGNTIYF. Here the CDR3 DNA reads TGTGCCAGCAGCCCTCTCTACAGGGGGATAGGAAACACCATATATTTT.

The DNA of the CDR3 is TGTGCCAGCTCTGGACTAGCGGTCACAGATACGCAGTATTTT. Translating it yields CASSGLAVTDTQYF. J is TRBJ2-3 and V is TRBV19; 10 bases fit TRBD2. The CDR3 runs 14 residues. Germline V CDR1 and CDR2: LNHDA, SQIVND (reference sequence). The ends lost 9 bases at V and 2 bases at J; junction bases unmatched: 5. The full variable domain, completed using reference TRBV19 and TRBJ2-3, is DGGITQSPKYLFRKEGQNVTLSCEQNLNHDAMYWYRQDPGQGLRLIYYSQIVNDFQKGDIAEGYSVSREKKESFPLTVTSAQKNPTAFYLCASSGLAVTDTQYFGPGTRLTVL.

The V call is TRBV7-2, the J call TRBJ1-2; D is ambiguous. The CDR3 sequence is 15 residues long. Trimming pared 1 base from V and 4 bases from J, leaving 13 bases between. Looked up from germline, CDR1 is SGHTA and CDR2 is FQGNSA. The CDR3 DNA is TGTGCCAGCAGCTTAGGGCAGCGAACTTTCTATGGCTACACCTTC. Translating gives CASSLGQRTFYGYTF.

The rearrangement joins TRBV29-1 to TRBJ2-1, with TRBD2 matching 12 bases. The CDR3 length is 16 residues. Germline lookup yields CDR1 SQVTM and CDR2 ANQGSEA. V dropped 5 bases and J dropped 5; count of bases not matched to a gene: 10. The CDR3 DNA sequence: TGCAGCGTTCAGGCGACTAGCGGGAGTTTAAACAATGAGCAGTTCTTC. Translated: CSVQATSGSLNNEQFF.

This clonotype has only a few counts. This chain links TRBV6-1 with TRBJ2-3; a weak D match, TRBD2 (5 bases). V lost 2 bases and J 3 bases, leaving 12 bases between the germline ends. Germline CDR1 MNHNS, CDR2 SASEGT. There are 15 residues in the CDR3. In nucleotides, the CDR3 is TGTGCCAGCAGTGAACTAATCGGGGTTACAGATACGCAGTATTTT. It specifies CASSELIGVTDTQYF.

The CDR3: CASSSAGMGEQYF. The DNA for the CDR3 is TGTGCCAGCAGCTCCGCGGGTATGGGCGAGCAGTACTTC. The chain links TRBV7-6 to TRBJ2-7; D perhaps matches TRBD2 (5 bases). CDR1 and CDR2 from the germline V gene are SGHVS and FNYEAQ. Between the trimmed V and J ends, which lost 4 bases and 6 bases, there was a span of 13 bases. The CDR3 runs 13 residues.

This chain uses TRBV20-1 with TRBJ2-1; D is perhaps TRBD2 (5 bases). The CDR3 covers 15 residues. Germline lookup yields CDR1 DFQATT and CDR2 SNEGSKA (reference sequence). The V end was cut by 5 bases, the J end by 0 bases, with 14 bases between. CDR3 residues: CSAQLPGSSYNEQFF. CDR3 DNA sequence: TGCAGTGCTCAGCTGCCGGGGAGCTCCTACAATGAGCAGTTCTTC.

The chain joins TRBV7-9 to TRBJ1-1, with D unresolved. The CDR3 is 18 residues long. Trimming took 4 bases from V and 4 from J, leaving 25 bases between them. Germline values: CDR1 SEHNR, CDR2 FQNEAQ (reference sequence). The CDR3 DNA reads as TGTGCCAGCAGCTCCCGACCGCTCCGAACCCTGATGGGCACTGAAGCTTTCTTT. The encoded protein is CASSSRPLRTLMGTEAFF.

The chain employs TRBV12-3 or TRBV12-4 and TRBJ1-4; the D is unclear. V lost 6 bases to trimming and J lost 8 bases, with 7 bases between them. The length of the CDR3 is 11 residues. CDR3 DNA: TGTGCCAGCAGGTCCCGGGAAAAACTGTTTTTT. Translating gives CASRSREKLFF.

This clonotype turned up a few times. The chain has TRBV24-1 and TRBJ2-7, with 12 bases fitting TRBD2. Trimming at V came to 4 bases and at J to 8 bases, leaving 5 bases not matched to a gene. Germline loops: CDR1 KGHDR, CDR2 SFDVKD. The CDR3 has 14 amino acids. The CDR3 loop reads CATSDSGTSGQQYF. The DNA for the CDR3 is TGTGCCACCAGTGACTCCGGGACTAGCGGGCAGCAGTACTTC.

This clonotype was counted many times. The CDR3 loop reads CASSSTTRRDNEQFF. In nucleotides, the CDR3 is TGCGCCAGCAGCTCGACGACTAGACGGGACAATGAGCAGTTCTTC. The rearrangement joins TRBV5-1 to TRBJ2-1; perhaps TRBD2 as D (6 bases). Germline V lookup: CDR1 SGHRS, CDR2 YFSETQ. V lost 3 bases and J lost 5, with 15 bases in between. The CDR3 covers 15 residues.

CDR3 sequence: CASSAAGAVEQYF. CDR3 sequence (DNA): TGTGCCAGCAGCGCCGCGGGGGCGGTCGAGCAGTACTTC. J is TRBJ2-7 and V is TRBV7-9; D might be TRBD2 (7 bases). Germline CDR1 reads SEHNR; CDR2 reads FQNEAQ (reference sequence). V was pared by 5 bases and J by 6 bases, with 14 bases between. This CDR3 comprises 13 residues.

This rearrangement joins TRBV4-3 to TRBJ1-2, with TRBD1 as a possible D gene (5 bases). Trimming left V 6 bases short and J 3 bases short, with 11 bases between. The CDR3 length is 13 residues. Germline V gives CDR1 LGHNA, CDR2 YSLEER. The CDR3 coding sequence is TGCGCCAGCAGGAGCATGGGGGACTATGGCTACACCTTC. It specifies CASRSMGDYGYTF.

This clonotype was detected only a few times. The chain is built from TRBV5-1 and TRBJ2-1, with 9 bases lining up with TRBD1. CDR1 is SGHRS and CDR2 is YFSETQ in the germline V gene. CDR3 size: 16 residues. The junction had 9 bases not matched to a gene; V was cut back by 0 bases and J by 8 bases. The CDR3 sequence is CASSLAGQGGVDEQFF. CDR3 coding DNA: TGCGCCAGCAGCTTGGCGGGACAGGGAGGAGTAGATGAGCAGTTCTTC.

The CDR3 protein is CSVGVQPNEKLFF. The CDR3 DNA reads TGCAGCGTCGGAGTACAACCAAATGAAAAACTGTTTTTT. V is TRBV29-1 and J is TRBJ1-4; D unresolved. CDR3 length equals 13 residues. The ends were cut back, 6 bases at V and 5 bases at J, with 13 bases in the middle. The germline CDR1 and CDR2 sequences are SQVTM and ANQGSEA.

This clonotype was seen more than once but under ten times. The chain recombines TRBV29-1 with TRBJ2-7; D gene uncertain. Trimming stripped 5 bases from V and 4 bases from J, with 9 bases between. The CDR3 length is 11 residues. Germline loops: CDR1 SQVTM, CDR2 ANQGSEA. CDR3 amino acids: CSVYDNYEQYF. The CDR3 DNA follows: TGCAGCGTTTACGACAATTACGAGCAGTACTTC.

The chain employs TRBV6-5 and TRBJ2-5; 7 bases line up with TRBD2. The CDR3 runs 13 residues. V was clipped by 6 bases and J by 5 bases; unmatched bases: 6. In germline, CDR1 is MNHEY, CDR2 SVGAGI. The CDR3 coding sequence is TGTGCCAGCAGCCCCCGGGAGGAGGAGACCCAGTACTTC. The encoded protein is CASSPREEETQYF.

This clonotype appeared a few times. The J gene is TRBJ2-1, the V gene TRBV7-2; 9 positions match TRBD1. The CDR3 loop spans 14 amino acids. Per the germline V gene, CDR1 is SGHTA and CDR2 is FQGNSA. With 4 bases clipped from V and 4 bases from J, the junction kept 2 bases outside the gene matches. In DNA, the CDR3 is TGTGCCAGCAGCTCGGACAGGGGTTACAATGAGCAGTTCTTC. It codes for CASSSDRGYNEQFF. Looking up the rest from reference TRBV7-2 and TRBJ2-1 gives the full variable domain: GAGVSQSPSNKVTEKGKDVELRCDPISGHTALYWYRQSLGQGLEFLIYFQGNSAPDKSGLPSDRFSAERTGGSVSTLTIQRTQQEDSAVYLCASSSDRGYNEQFFGPGTRLTVL.

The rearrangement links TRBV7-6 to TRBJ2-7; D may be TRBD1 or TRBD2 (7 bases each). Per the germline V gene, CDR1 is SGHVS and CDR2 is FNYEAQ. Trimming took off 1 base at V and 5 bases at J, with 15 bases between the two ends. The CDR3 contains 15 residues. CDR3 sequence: CASSLGQGGLDEQYF. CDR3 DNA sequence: TGTGCCAGCAGCTTAGGACAGGGAGGGTTGGACGAGCAGTACTTC.

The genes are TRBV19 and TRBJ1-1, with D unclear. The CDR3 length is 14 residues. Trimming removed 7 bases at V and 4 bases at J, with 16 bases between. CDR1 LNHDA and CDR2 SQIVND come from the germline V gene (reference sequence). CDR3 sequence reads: CASTPPVGITEAFF. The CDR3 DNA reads TGTGCCAGTACCCCCCCGGTGGGTATCACTGAAGCTTTCTTT.

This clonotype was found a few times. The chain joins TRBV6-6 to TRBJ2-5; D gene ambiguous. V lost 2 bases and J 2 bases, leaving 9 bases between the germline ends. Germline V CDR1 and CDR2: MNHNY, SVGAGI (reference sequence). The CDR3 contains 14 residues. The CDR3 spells CASSYVPEQETQYF. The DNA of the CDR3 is TGTGCCAGCAGTTACGTCCCCGAGCAAGAGACCCAGTACTTC.